This TCR beta chain was sequenced for a study of T cells in Graves' hyperthyroidism and ophthalmopathy. Study-level background: Peripheral blood draws took place at initial diagnosis, ahead of any treatment.

Disease duration was under 3 months in the ophthalmopathy patients, who also had a Clinical Activity Score of at least 3 and a NOSPECS grade of at least 4. Diagnoses were made from clinical symptoms, serum measures (thyroxine and TRAb), thyroid ultrasound and orbital computed tomography. This clonotype was seen many times. The CDR3 regions of TCR beta were amplified from RNA transcripts. During a first-round RT-PCR of the TCR CDR3, the HTBI primer set was used. TCRdb analysed the multiplex PCR reads with MiXCR anew, one entry per CDR3 protein. The sample has 600,000 to 700,000 distinct CDR3 sequences; roughly 14% are singletons. The origin of this receptor is a woman in her 40s with Graves' ophthalmopathy. Input material: blood.

The CDR3 DNA sequence: TGTGCCAGCAGTAGGGACAGTCTGACCTCCACTAACTATGGCTACACCTTC. Translated: CASSRDSLTSTNYGYTF. The gene calls are TRBV27 and TRBJ1-2; TRBD1 agrees at 7 bases. J lost 0 bases, V lost 5 bases, and 12 bases had no gene match. The CDR3 is 17 amino acids. Germline V lookup: CDR1 MNHEY, CDR2 SMNVEV (reference sequence).